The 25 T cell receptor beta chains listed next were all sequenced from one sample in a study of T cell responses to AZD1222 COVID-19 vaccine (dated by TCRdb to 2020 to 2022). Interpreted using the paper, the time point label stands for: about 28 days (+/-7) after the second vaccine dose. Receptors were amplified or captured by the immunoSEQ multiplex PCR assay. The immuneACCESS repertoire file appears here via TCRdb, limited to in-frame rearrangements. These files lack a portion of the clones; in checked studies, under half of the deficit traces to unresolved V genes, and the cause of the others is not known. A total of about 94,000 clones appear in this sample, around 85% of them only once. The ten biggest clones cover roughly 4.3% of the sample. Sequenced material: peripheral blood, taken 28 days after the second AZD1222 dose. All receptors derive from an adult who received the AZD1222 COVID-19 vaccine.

The CDR3 loop is CASSLALRDPTDTQYF. The CDR3 nucleotides are TGCGCCAGCAGCTTGGCCCTCAGGGACCCCACAGATACGCAGTATTTT. The rearrangement joins TRBV5-1 to TRBJ2-3; D could derive from TRBD1 or TRBD2 (5 bases each). There are 16 residues in the CDR3. CDR1 and CDR2 (germline): SGHRS, YFSETQ. Between the trimmed V and J ends, which lost 0 bases and 2 bases, there was a span of 13 bases. The whole variable domain, filled in from reference TRBV5-1 and TRBJ2-3, reads KAGVTQTPRYLIKTRGQQVTLSCSPISGHRSVSWYQQTPGQGLQFLFEYFSETQRNKGNFPGRFSGRQFSNSRSEMNVSTLELGDSALYLCASSLALRDPTDTQYFGPGTRLTVL.

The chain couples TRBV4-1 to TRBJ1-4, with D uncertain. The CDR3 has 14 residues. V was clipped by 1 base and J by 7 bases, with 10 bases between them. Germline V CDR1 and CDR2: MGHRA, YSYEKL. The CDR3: CASSQGLNSEKLFF. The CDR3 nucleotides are TGCGCCAGCAGCCAAGGTTTAAATAGTGAAAAACTGTTTTTT.

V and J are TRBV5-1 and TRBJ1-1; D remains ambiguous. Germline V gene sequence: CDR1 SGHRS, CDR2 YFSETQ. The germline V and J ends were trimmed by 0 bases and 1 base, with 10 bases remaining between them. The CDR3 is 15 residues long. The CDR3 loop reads CASSLVMARNTEAFF. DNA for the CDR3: TGCGCCAGCAGCTTGGTGATGGCCAGGAACACTGAAGCTTTCTTT. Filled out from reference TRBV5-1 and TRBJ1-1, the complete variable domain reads KAGVTQTPRYLIKTRGQQVTLSCSPISGHRSVSWYQQTPGQGLQFLFEYFSETQRNKGNFPGRFSGRQFSNSRSEMNVSTLELGDSALYLCASSLVMARNTEAFFGQGTRLTVV.

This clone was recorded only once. The CDR3 nucleotides read TGTGCCAGCAGCCAATTAGCGGGAGGGGGCCTCTCGAACACCGGGGAGCTGTTTTTT. Translated, it gives CASSQLAGGGLSNTGELFF. The chain recombines TRBV4-2 with TRBJ2-2, with TRBD2 matching over 11 bases. The trim removed 2 bases at V and 0 bases at J, leaving 8 bases unmatched. Germline assignment: CDR1 LGHNA and CDR2 YNFKEQ. The CDR3 length is 19 residues.

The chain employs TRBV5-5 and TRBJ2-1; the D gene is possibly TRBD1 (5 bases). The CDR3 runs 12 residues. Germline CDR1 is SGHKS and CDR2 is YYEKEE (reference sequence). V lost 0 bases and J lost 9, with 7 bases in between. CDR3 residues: CASSLGQGEQFF. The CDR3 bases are TGTGCCAGCAGCTTGGGCCAGGGTGAGCAGTTCTTC.

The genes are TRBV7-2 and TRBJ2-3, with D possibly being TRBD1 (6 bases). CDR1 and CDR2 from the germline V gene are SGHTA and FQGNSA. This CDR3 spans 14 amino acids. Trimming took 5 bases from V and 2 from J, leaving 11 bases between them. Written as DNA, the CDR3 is TGTGCCAGCAGCGCCGGGACATTCACAGATACGCAGTATTTT. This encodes CASSAGTFTDTQYF.

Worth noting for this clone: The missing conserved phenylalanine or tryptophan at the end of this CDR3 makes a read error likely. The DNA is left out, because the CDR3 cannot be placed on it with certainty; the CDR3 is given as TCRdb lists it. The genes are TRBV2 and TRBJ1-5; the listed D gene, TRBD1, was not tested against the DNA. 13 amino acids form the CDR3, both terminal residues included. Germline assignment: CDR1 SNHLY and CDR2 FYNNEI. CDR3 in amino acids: CASSRPGQGVHWK.

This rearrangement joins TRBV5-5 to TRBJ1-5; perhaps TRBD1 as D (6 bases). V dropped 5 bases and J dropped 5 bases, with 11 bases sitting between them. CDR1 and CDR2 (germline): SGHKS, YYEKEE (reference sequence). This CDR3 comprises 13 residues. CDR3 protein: CASRQGSHQPQHF. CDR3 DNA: TGTGCCAGCAGGCAGGGGAGCCATCAGCCCCAGCATTTT. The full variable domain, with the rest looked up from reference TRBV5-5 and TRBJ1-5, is DAGVTQSPTHLIKTRGQQVTLRCSPISGHKSVSWYQQVLGQGPQFIFQYYEKEERGRGNFPDRFSARQFPNYSSELNVNALLLGDSALYLCASRQGSHQPQHFGDGTRLSIL.

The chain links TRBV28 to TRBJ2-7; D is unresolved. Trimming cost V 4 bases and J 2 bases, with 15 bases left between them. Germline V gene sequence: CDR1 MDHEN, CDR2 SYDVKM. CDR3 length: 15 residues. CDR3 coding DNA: TGTGCCAGCAGTTCCCCCCGCGTAATGGCCTACGAGCAGTACTTC. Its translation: CASSSPRVMAYEQYF.

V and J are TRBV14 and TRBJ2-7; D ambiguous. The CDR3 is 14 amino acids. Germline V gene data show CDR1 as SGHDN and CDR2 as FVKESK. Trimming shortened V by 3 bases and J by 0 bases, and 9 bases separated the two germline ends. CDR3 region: CASSHVLYSYEQYF. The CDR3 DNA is TGTGCCAGCAGCCATGTCTTGTACTCCTACGAGCAGTACTTC.

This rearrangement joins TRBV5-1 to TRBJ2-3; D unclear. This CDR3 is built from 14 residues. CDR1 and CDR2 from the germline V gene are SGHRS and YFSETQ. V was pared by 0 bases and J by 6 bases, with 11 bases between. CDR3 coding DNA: TGCGCCAGCAGCTTGGCTTCCGGTGATGATACGCAGTATTTT. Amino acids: CASSLASGDDTQYF.

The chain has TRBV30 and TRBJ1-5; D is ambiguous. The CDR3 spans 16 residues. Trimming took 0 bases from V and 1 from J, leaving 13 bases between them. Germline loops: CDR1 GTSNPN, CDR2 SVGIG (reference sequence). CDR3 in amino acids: CAWSVGPRWSNQPQHF. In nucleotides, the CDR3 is TGTGCCTGGAGTGTAGGTCCGAGATGGAGCAATCAGCCCCAGCATTTT.

CDR3 coding DNA: TGTGCCAGCAGCTTCCTATCGGGTCAGCCCCAGCATTTT. Protein product: CASSFLSGQPQHF. V usage is TRBV3-1 (or the pseudogene TRBV3-2) and J usage is TRBJ1-5; no clear D gene. The germline V and J ends were trimmed by 5 bases and 6 bases, with 11 bases remaining between them. The length of the CDR3 is 13 residues. Germline V gene lookup returns CDR1 LGHDT and CDR2 YNNKEL (reference sequence).

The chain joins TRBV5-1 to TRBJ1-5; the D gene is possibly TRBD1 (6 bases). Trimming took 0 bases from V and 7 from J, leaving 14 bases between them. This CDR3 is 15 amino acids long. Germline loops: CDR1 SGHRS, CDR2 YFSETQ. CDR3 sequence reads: CASSLDGGLWQPQHF. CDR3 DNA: TGCGCCAGCAGCTTGGACGGGGGGCTTTGGCAGCCCCAGCATTTT.

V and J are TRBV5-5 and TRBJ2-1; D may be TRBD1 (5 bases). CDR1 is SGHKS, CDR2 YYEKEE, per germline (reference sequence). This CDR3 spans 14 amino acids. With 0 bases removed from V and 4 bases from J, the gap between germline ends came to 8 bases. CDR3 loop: CASSLDRTYNEQFF. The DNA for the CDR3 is TGTGCCAGCAGCTTGGACAGGACATACAATGAGCAGTTCTTC.

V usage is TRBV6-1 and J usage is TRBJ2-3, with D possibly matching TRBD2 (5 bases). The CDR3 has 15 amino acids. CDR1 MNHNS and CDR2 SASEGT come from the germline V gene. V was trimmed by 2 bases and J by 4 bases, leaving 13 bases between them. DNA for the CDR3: TGTGCCAGCAGTGAACCTGTAGCGCGGGCAGATACGCAGTATTTT. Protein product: CASSEPVARADTQYF.

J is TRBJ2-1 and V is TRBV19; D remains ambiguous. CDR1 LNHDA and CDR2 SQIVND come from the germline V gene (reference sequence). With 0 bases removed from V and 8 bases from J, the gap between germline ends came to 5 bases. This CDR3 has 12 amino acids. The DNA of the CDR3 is TGTGCCAGTAGTATAGATTTCCATGAGCAGTTCTTC. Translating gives CASSIDFHEQFF. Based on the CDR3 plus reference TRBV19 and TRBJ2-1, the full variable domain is DGGITQSPKYLFRKEGQNVTLSCEQNLNHDAMYWYRQDPGQGLRLIYYSQIVNDFQKGDIAEGYSVSREKKESFPLTVTSAQKNPTAFYLCASSIDFHEQFFGPGTRLTVL.

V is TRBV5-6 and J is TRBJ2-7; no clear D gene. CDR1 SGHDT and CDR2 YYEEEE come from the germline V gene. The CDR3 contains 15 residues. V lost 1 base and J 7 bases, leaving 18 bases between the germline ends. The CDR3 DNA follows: TGTGCCAGCAGCTTGCACCAGGTAGCATCCTTAGAGCAGTACTTC. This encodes CASSLHQVASLEQYF. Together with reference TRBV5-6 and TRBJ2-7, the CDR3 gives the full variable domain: DAGVTQSPTHLIKTRGQQVTLRCSPKSGHDTVSWYQQALGQGPQFIFQYYEEEERQRGNFPDRFSGHQFPNYSSELNVNALLLGDSALYLCASSLHQVASLEQYFGPGTRLTVT.

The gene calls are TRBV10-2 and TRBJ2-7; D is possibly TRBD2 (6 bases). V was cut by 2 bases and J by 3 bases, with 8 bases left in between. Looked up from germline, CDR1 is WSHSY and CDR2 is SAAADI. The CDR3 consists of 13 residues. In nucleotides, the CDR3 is TGCGCCAGCAGTGAGGCTAGCGTCTACGAGCAGTACTTC. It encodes CASSEASVYEQYF.

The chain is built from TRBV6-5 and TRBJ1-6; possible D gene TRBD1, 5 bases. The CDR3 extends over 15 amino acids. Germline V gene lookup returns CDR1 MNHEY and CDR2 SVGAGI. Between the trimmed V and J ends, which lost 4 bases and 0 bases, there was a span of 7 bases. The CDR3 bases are TGTGCCAGCAGTTGGGACCCCTCCTATAATTCACCCCTCCACTTT. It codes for CASSWDPSYNSPLHF.

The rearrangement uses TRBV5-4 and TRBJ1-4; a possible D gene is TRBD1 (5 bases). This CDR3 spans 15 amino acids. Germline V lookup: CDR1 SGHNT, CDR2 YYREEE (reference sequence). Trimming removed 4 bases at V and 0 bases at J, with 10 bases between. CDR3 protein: CASSPGGSTNEKLFF. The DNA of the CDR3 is TGTGCCAGCAGCCCCGGGGGGTCAACTAATGAAAAACTGTTTTTT.

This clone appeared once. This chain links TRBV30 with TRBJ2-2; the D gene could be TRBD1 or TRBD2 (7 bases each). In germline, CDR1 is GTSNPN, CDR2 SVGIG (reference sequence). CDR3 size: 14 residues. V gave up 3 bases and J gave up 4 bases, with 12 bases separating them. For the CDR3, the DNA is TGTGCCTGGAGGGGAGGGGGCCTCACCGGGGAGCTGTTTTTT. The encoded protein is CAWRGGGLTGELFF.

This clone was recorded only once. CDR3 DNA sequence: TGCGCCAGCAGCTTGGAGCAGGGGAGGTGGGCTACGCAGTATTTT. Its translation is CASSLEQGRWATQYF. This rearrangement joins TRBV5-1 to TRBJ2-3; tentatively, D is TRBD1 or TRBD2 (6 bases each). The CDR3 has 15 residues. The V end was cut by 0 bases, the J end by 8 bases, with 16 bases between. Germline V gives CDR1 SGHRS, CDR2 YFSETQ.

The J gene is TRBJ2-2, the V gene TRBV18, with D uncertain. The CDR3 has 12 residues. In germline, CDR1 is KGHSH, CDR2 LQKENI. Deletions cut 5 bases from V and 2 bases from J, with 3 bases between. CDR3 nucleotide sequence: TGTGCCAGCTCAATAAACACCGGGGAGCTGTTTTTT. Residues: CASSINTGELFF.

The DNA of the CDR3 is TGTGCCAGCAGTTCTCTCCTTTACGAGCAGTACTTC. It yields the protein CASSSLLYEQYF. V and J are TRBV6-6 and TRBJ2-7; D uncertain. This CDR3 region has 12 residues. Trimming left V 4 bases short and J 4 bases short, with 8 bases between. Germline CDR1 is MNHNY and CDR2 is SVGAGI (reference sequence).